This paragraph covers one T cell receptor (beta chain) sequence. No antigen is known for it. With the Oncomine TCR Beta short-read assay, DNA from cultured CD4+ T cells was sequenced. One entry per CDR3 protein, called by TCRdb with MiXCR from the PCR reads. The sample holds 10,000 to 15,000 distinct CDR3 sequences; about 50% are singletons and the top ten take 15% to 20%. This entry comes from a study of vaccination and CD4 T cells after COVID-19. Study background: Sampling that followed vaccination took place a median approximately 70 days after dose two, within a range of 14 to 241. Overlapping spike peptides of SARS-CoV-2, HCoV-NL63, HCoV-OC43 and HCoV-229E stimulated the cells.

Germline V gene sequence: CDR1 MNHEY, CDR2 SMNVEV (reference sequence). With 7 bases removed from V and 0 bases from J, the gap between germline ends came to 16 bases. The CDR3 runs to 15 residues. Noted treatment: roughly nine-day PBMC culture with coronavirus spike peptide pools or control peptides (ViraFEST assay). Each well received about 2.2 million PBMCs, cultured with roughly 9.4 IU/ml IL-2 and 9.5 to 10 ug/ml peptide pools. Scientists separated out CD4+ T cells through negative selection following 10 days in culture. This receptor was taken from a human donor who had recovered from COVID-19. The genes are TRBV27 and TRBJ2-7; possible D gene TRBD2, 6 bases. The sequencing sample was made of CD4+ T cells from blood, cultured in vitro. The CDR3 nucleotides are TGTGCCAGCACCAGAAACGGGGGTAGCTCCTACGAGCAGTACTTC. It codes for CASTRNGGSSYEQYF.